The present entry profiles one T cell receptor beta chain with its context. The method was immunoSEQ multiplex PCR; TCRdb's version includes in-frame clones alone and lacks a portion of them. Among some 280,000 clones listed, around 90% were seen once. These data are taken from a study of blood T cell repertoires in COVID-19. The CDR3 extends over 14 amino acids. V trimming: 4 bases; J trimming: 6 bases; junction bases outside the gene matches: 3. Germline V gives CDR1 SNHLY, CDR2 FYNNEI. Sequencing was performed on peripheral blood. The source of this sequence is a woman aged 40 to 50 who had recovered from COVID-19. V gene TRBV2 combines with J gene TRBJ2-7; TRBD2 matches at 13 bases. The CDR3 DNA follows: TGTGCCAGCAGTGGACTAGCGGGAGGATTCGAGCAGTACTTC. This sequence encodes CASSGLAGGFEQYF.